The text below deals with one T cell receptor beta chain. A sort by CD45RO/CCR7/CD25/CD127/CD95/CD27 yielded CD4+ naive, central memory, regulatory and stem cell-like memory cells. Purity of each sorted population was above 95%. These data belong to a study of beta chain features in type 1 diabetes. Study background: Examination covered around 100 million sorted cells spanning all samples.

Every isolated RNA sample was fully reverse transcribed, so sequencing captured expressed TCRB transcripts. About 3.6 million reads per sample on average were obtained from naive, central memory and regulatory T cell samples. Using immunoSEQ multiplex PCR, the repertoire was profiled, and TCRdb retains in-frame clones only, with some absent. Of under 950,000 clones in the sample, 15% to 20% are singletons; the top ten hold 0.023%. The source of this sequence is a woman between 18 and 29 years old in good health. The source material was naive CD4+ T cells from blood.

The CDR3 sequence: CASSLAGGRDTGELFF. In DNA, the CDR3 is TGTGCCAGCAGCTTAGCGGGAGGTCGTGACACCGGGGAGCTGTTTTTT. The chain recombines TRBV5-4 with TRBJ2-2; the match to TRBD2 covers 9 bases. This CDR3 is 16 amino acids long. V was pared by 2 bases and J by 3 bases, with 5 bases of the junction left unmatched. Per the germline V gene, CDR1 is SGHNT and CDR2 is YYREEE (reference sequence). The full variable domain, in which reference TRBV5-4 and TRBJ2-2 provide the parts outside the CDR3, is ETGVTQSPTHLIKTRGQQVTLRCSSQSGHNTVSWYQQALGQGPQFIFQYYREEENGRGNFPPRFSGLQFPNYSSELNVNALELDDSALYLCASSLAGGRDTGELFFGEGSRLTVL.